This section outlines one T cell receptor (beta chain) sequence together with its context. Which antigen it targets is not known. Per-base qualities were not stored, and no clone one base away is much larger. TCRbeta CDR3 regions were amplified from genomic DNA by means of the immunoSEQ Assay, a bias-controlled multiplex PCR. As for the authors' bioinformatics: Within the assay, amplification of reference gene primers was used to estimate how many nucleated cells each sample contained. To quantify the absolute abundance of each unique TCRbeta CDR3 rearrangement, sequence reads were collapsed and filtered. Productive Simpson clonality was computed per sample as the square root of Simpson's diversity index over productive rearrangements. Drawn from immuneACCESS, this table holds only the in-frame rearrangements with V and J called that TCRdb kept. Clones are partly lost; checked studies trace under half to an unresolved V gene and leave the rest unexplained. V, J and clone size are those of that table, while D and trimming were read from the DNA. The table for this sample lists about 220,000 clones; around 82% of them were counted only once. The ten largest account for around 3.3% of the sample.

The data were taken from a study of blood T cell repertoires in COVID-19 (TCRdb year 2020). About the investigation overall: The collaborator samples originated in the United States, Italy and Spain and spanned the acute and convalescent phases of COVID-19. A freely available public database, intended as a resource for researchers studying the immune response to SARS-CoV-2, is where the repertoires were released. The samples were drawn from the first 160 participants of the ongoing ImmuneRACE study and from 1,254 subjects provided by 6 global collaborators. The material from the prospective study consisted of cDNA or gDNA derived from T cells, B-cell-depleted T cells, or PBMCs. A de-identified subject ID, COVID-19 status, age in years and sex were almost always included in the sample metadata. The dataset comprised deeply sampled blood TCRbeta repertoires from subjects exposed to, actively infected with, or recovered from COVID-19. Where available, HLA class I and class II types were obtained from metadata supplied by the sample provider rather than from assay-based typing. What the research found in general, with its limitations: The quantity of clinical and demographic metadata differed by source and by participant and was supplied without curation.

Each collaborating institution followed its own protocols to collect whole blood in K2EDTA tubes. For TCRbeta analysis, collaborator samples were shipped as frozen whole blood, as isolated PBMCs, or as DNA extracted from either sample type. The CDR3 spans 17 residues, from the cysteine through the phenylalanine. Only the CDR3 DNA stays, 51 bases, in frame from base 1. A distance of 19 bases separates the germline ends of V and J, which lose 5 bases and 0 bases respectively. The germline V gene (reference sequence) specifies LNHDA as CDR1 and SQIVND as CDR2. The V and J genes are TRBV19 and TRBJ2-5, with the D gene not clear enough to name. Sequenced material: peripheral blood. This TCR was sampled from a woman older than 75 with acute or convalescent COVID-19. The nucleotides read TGTGCCAGTAGTTCCCCTTCCCAGGTTCCGTACCAAGAGACCCAGTACTTC. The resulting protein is CASSSPSQVPYQETQYF.